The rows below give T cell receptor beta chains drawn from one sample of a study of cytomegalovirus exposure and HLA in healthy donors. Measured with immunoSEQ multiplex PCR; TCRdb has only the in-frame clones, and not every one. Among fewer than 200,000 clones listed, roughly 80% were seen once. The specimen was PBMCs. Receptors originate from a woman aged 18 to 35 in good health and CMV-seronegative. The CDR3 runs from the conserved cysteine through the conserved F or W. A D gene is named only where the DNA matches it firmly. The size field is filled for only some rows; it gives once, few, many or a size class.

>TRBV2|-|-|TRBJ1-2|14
CASSEQGFDYGYTF
TGTGCCAGCAGCGAACAGGGTTTCGACTATGGCTACACCTTC
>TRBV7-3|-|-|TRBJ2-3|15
CASSLGLRSTDTQYF
TGTGCCAGCAGCTTAGGGTTGCGGAGCACAGATACGCAGTATTTT
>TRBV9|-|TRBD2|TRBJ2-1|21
CASSVALGGPYGGRAGNEQFF
TGTGCCAGCAGCGTAGCTCTTGGTGGTCCATATGGGGGGAGGGCCGGCAATGAGCAGTTCTTC
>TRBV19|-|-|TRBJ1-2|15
CASSIIPGVYLGYTF
TGTGCCAGTAGTATTATCCCAGGGGTATATCTTGGCTACACCTTC
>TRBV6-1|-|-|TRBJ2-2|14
CASSETGLTGELFF
TGTGCCAGCAGTGAGACAGGTCTTACCGGGGAGCTGTTTTTT
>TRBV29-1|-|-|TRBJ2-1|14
CSVENRNSYNEQFF
TGCAGCGTTGAAAACAGAAACTCCTACAATGAGCAGTTCTTC
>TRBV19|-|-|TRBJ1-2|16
CASSFGVRGAGYGYTF
TGTGCCAGTAGTTTCGGGGTTCGGGGGGCAGGCTATGGCTACACCTTC
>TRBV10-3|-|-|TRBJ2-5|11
CAISDDSKQYF
TGTGCCATCAGTGATGACAGCAAGCAGTACTTC
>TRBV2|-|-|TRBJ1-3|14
CASSVTGSGNTIYF
TGTGCCAGCAGTGTGACGGGCTCTGGAAACACCATATATTTT
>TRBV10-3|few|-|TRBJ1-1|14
CAIKVEQRNTEAFF
TGTGCCATCAAGGTAGAACAGAGGAACACTGAAGCTTTCTTT
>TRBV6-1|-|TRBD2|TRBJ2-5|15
CASSELAGGTETQYF
TGTGCCAGCAGTGAACTAGCGGGAGGCACAGAGACCCAGTACTTC
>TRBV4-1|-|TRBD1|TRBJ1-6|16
CASSQDPGTGHSPLHF
TGCGCCAGCAGCCAAGACCCCGGGACAGGGCATTCACCCCTCCACTTT
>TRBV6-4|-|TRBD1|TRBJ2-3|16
CASSDSKGTGTDTQYF
TGTGCCAGCAGTGACTCGAAGGGGACAGGTACAGATACGCAGTATTTT
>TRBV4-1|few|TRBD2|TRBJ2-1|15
CASSQALAGANEQFF
TGCGCCAGCAGCCAAGCACTAGCGGGGGCCAATGAGCAGTTCTTC
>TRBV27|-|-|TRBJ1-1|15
CASRLSGESNTEAFF
TGTGCCAGCCGCTTAAGTGGGGAGTCGAACACTGAAGCTTTCTTT
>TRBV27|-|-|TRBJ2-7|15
CASSLRQGGAYEQYF
TGTGCCAGCAGTTTGAGGCAGGGTGGGGCCTACGAGCAGTACTTC
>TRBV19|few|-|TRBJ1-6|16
CASTHTSPGINSPLHF
TGTGCCAGTACCCACACCTCACCGGGAATTAATTCACCCCTCCACTTT
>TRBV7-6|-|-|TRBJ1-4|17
CASSPNSGRQWGEKLFF
TGTGCCAGCAGTCCTAACTCCGGACGCCAATGGGGCGAAAAACTGTTTTTT
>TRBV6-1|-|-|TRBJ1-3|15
CASEATASSGNTIYF
TGTGCCAGCGAGGCAACCGCCTCATCTGGAAACACCATATATTTT
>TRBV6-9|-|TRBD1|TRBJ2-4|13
CASSGQAKNIQYF
TGTGCCAGCAGCGGACAGGCAAAAAACATTCAGTACTTC
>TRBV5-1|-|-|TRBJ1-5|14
CASSLASGGQPQHF
TGCGCCAGCAGCTTGGCATCGGGGGGGCAGCCCCAGCATTTT
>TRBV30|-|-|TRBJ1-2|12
CAWSETAYGYTF
TGTGCCTGGAGTGAGACAGCCTATGGCTACACCTTC
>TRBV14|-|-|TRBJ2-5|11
CASSPGGTQYF
TGTGCCAGCAGCCCCGGAGGGACCCAGTACTTC
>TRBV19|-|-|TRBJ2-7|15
CASSTRGFLGNEQYF
TGTGCCAGTAGTACAAGGGGTTTCCTTGGGAACGAGCAGTACTTC
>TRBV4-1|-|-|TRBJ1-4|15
CASSRPGVLSEKLFF
TGCGCCAGCAGCCGCCCCGGGGTGTTGAGTGAAAAACTGTTTTTT
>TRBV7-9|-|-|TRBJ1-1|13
CASSLGAATEAFF
TGTGCCAGCAGCTTAGGGGCAGCCACTGAAGCTTTCTTT
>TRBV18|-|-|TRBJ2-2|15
CASSPRSRESGELFF
TGTGCCAGCTCACCACGGAGCAGGGAATCCGGGGAGCTGTTTTTT
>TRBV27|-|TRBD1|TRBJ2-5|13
CASSLGQGETQYF
TGTGCCAGCAGTTTGGGACAGGGAGAGACCCAGTACTTC
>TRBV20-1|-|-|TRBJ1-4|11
CSSVTNEKLFF
TGCAGTTCAGTCACTAATGAAAAACTGTTTTTT
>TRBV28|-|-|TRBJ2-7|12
CASHGSGYEQYF
TGTGCCAGCCATGGCTCGGGTTACGAGCAGTACTTC
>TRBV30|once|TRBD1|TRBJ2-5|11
CAWSAGGNGYF
TGTGCCTGGTCCGCAGGGGGAAATGGGTACTTC
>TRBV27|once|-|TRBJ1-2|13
CASRFQALGGYTF
TGTGCCAGCAGATTCCAGGCGTTGGGTGGCTACACCTTC
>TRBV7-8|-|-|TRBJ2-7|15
CASSLTAQGYYEQYF
TGTGCCAGCAGCTTAACCGCCCAGGGTTACTACGAGCAGTACTTC
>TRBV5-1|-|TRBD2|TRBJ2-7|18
CASSLGTSGRQSSYEQYF
TGCGCCAGCAGCCTAGGGACTAGCGGGAGGCAAAGCTCCTACGAGCAGTACTTC
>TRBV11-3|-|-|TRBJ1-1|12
CASSLRGAEAFF
TGTGCCAGCAGCTTAAGGGGCGCTGAAGCTTTCTTT
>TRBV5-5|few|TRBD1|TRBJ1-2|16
CASSLARDSLFYGYTF
TGTGCCAGCAGCTTGGCAAGGGACAGCCTATTCTATGGCTACACCTTC
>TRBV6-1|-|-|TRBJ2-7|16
CASSEARTGKGYEQYF
TGTGCCAGCAGTGAAGCGCGTACAGGGAAAGGTTACGAGCAGTACTTC
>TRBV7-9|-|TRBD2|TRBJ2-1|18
CASSQPGTSGSSYNEQFF
TGTGCCAGCAGCCAACCCGGGACTAGCGGAAGCTCCTACAATGAGCAGTTCTTC
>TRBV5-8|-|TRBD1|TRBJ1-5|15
CASSLETGGNQPQHF
TGTGCCAGCAGCTTGGAGACAGGGGGCAATCAGCCCCAGCATTTT
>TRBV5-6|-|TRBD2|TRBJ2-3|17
CASSVSGTTYGRDTQYF
TGTGCCAGCAGCGTGTCCGGGACTACCTACGGGCGGGATACGCAGTATTTT
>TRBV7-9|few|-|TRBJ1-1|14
CASSSITGLTEAFF
TGTGCCAGCAGCTCCATTACTGGGCTCACTGAAGCTTTCTTT
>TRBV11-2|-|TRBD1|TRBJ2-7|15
CASSQRDRGSYEQYF
TGTGCCAGCAGCCAAAGGGACAGGGGGTCCTACGAGCAGTACTTC
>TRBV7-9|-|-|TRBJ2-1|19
CASSLVMAGWGLSYNEQFF
TGTGCCAGCAGCTTAGTGATGGCGGGTTGGGGGCTATCATACAATGAGCAGTTCTTC
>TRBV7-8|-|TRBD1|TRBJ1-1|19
CASSFLVLRTGEEDTEAFF
TGTGCCAGCAGCTTTCTCGTACTTCGGACAGGGGAGGAGGACACTGAAGCTTTCTTT
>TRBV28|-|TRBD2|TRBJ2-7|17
CASSWGTSGLSSYEQYF
TGTGCCAGCAGCTGGGGTACTAGCGGGCTTAGCTCCTACGAGCAGTACTTC
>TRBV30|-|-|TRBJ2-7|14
CAFFKKRPAYEQYF
TGTGCCTTTTTCAAGAAGAGGCCGGCATACGAGCAGTACTTC
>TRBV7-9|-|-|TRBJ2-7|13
CASSLALTYEQYF
TGTGCCAGCAGCTTAGCGCTAACCTACGAGCAGTACTTC
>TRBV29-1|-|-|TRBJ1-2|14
CSVEDRGRNYGYTF
TGCAGCGTTGAAGATAGGGGCAGGAACTATGGCTACACCTTC
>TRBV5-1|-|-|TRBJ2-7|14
CASSWDWISYEQYF
TGCGCCAGCAGCTGGGACTGGATATCCTACGAGCAGTACTTC
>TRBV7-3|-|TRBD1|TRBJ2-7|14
CASSPGQGPYEQYF
TGTGCCAGCAGCCCAGGACAGGGGCCCTACGAGCAGTACTTC
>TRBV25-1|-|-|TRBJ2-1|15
CASSETRPPYNEQFF
TGTGCCAGCAGTGAAACTAGGCCGCCCTACAATGAGCAGTTCTTC
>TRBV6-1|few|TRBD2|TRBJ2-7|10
CASRGASGVF
TGTGCCAGCCGCGGGGCTAGCGGTGTCTTC
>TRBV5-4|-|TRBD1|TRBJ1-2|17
CASSFPGQEFNYYGYTF
TGTGCCAGCAGCTTCCCGGGACAGGAGTTTAACTACTATGGCTACACCTTC
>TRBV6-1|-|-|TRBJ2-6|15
CASRVIGSGANVLTF
TGTGCCAGCAGAGTAATCGGGTCTGGGGCCAACGTCCTGACTTTC